This T cell receptor (beta chain) was identified in a study of blood T cell repertoires in COVID-19. The data were produced by immunoSEQ multiplex PCR, yet TCRdb's version contains in-frame clones alone and is incomplete. This sample has about 52,000 clones, with approximately 85% found just once. Germline values: CDR1 LGHNA, CDR2 YNFKEQ. CDR3 length: 14 residues. Trimming took 3 bases from V and 0 from J, leaving 6 bases between them. This clonotype was obtained from a woman over 75 with COVID-19, enrolled during active disease. The specimen sequenced was peripheral blood. The rearrangement joins TRBV4-2 to TRBJ1-3; D gene ambiguous. CDR3 residues: CASSQLDSGNTIYF. The CDR3 DNA sequence: TGTGCCAGCAGCCAGTTAGACTCTGGAAACACCATATATTTT.